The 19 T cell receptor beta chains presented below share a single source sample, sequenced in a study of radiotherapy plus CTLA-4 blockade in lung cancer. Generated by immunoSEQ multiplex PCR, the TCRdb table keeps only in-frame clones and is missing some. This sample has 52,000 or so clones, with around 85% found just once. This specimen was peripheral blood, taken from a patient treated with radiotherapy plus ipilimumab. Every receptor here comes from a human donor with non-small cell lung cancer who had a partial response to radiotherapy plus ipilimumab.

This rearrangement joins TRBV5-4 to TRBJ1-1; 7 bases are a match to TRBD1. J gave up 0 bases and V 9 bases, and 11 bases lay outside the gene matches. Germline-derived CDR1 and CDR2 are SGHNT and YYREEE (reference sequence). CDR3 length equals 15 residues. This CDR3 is CATTKRQGLNTEAFF. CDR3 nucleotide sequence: TGTGCCACCACAAAACGACAGGGACTGAACACTGAAGCTTTCTTT.

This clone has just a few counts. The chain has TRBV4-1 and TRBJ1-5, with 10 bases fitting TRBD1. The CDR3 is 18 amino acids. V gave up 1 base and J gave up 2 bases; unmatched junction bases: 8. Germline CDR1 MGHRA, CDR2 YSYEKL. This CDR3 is CASSQGTGGVQGNQPQHF. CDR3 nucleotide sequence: TGCGCCAGCAGCCAAGGGACAGGGGGAGTACAAGGCAATCAGCCCCAGCATTTT.

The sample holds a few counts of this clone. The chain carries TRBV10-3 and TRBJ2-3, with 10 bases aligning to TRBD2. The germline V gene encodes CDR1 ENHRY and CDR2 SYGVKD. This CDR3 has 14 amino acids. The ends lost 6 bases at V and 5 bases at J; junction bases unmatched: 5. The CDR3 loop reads CAIRPGLARDTQYF. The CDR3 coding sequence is TGTGCCATCAGACCGGGACTAGCGCGAGATACGCAGTATTTT.

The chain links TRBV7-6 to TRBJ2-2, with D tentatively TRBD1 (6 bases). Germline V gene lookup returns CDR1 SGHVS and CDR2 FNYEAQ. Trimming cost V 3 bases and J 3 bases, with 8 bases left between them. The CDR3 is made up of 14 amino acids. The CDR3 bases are TGTGCCAGCAGCTTCCCAGGGGACACCGGGGAGCTGTTTTTT. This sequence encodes CASSFPGDTGELFF.

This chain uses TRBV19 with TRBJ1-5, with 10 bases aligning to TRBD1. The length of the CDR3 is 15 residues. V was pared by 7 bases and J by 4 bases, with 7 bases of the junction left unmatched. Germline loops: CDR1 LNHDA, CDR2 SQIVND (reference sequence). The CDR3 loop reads CASNLGQGENQPQHF. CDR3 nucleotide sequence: TGTGCCAGTAACCTTGGACAGGGGGAAAATCAGCCCCAGCATTTT. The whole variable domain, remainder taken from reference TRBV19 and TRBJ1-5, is DGGITQSPKYLFRKEGQNVTLSCEQNLNHDAMYWYRQDPGQGLRLIYYSQIVNDFQKGDIAEGYSVSREKKESFPLTVTSAQKNPTAFYLCASNLGQGENQPQHFGDGTRLSIL.

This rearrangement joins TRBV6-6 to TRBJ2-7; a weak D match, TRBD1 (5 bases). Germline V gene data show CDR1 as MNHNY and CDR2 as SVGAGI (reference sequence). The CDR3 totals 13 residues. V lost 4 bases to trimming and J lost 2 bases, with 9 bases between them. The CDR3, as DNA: TGTGCCAGCAGTTCGACAGTTCCCTACGAGCAGTACTTC. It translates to CASSSTVPYEQYF.

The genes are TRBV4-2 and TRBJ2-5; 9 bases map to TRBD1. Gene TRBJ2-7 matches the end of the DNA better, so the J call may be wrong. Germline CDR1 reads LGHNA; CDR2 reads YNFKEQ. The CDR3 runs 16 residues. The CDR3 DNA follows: TGTGCCAGCAGCCAGGAATCACAGGGGGCCGCCTACGAGCAGTACTTC. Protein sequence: CASSQESQGAAYEQYF.

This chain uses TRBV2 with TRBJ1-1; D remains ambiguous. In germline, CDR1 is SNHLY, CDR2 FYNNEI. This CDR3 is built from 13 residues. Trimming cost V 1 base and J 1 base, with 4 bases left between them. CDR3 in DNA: TGTGCCAGCAGTGAAGACAGGAACACTGAAGCTTTCTTT. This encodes CASSEDRNTEAFF. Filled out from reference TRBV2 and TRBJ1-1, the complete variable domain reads EPEVTQTPSHQVTQMGQEVILRCVPISNHLYFYWYRQILGQKVEFLVSFYNNEISEKSEIFDDQFSVERPDGSNFTLKIRSTKLEDSAMYFCASSEDRNTEAFFGQGTRLTVV.

The CDR3 DNA reads as TGTGCCAGTAACGACAGGGGTTCATATGGCTACACCTTC. Amino acids: CASNDRGSYGYTF. The chain uses TRBV19 and TRBJ1-2; 8 nucleotides align to TRBD1. The CDR3 sequence is 13 residues long. Germline CDR1 is LNHDA and CDR2 is SQIVND (reference sequence). The junction had 6 bases not matched to a gene; V was cut back by 7 bases and J by 5 bases.

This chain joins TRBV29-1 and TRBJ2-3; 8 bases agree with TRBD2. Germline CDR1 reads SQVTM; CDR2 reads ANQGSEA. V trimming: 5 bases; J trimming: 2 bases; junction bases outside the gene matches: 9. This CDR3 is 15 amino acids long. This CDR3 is CSVSYGGGPTDTQYF. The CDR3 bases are TGCAGCGTTTCGTACGGGGGGGGACCCACAGATACGCAGTATTTT.

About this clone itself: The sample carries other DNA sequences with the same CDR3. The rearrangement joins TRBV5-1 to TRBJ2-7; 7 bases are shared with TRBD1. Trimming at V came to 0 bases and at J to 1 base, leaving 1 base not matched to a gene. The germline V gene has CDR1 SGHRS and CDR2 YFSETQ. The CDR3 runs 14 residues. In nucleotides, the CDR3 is TGCGCCAGCAGCTTGGGACAGGGATCCTACGAGCAGTACTTC. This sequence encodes CASSLGQGSYEQYF.

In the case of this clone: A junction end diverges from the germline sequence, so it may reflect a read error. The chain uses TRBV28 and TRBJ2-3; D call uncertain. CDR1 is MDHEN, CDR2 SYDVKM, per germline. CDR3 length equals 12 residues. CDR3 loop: CATSLGTDTQYF. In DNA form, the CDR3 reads TGTGCCACCAGTCTCGGCACAGATACGCAGTATTTT.

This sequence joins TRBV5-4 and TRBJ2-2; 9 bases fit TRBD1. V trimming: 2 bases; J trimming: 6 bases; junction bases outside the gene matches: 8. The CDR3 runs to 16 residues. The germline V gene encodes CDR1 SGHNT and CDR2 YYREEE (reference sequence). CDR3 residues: CASSFRTGEVAGELFF. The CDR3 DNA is TGTGCCAGCAGCTTTAGGACAGGGGAGGTGGCCGGGGAGCTGTTTTTT.

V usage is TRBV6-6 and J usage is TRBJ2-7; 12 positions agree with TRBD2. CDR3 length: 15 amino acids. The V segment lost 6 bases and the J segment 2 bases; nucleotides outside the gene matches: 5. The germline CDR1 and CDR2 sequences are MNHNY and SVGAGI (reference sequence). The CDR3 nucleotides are TGTGCCAGCAGCCCGACTAGCGGGGGCCCCTACGAGCAGTACTTC. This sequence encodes CASSPTSGGPYEQYF.

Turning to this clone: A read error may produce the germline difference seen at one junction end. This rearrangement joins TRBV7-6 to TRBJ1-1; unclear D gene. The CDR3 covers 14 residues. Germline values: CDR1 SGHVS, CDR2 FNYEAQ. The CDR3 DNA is TGTGCCAGCAGTTTAGGAGGGTCCGGAACTGAAGCTTTCTTT. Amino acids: CASSLGGSGTEAFF.

Here the CDR3 reads CASSYVGEAYEQYF. In DNA, the CDR3 is TGTGCCAGCAGTTACGTGGGGGAGGCCTACGAGCAGTACTTC. This chain joins TRBV6-5 and TRBJ2-7; maybe TRBD2 (6 bases). Trimming took 2 bases from V and 2 from J, leaving 10 bases between them. Germline CDR1 and CDR2: MNHEY and SVGAGI. This CDR3 has 14 residues.

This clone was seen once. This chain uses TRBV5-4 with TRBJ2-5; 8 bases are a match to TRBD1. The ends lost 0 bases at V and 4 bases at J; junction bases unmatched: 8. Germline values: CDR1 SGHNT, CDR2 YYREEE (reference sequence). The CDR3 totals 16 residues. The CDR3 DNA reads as TGTGCCAGCAGCTTGGCTTCCGGGACAGGAGGAGAGACCCAGTACTTC. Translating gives CASSLASGTGGETQYF.

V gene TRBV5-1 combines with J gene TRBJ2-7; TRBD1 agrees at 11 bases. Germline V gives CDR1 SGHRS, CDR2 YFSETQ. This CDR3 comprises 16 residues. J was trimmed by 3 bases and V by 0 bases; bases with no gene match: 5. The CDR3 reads CASSLGRGTGGYEQYF. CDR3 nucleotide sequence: TGCGCCAGCAGCTTGGGGCGTGGGACAGGGGGCTACGAGCAGTACTTC.

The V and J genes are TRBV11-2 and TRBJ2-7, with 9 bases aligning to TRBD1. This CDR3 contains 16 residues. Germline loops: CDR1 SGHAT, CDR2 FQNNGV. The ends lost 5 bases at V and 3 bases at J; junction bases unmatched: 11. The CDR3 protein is CASSPTGTGILYEQYF. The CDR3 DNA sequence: TGTGCCAGCAGCCCAACCGGGACAGGGATTCTCTACGAGCAGTACTTC.